The sequence of this TCR beta chain was determined in a study of OX40 agonist ivuxolimab in advanced cancers. At the level of the study: At under 85% male, the cohort had a mean age of 60 years, ranging from roughly 20 to 79. Findings and caveats of the study: CD8+ T cells were the subset that, on average, had more expanded clones than CD4+.

Trimming removed 0 bases from V and 7 bases from J, with 8 bases in between. Germline V CDR1 and CDR2: SGDLS, YYNGEE. The CDR3 totals 13 residues. As concerns this clone: Its antigen remains unidentified.

Here immunoSEQ multiplex PCR was the method, and the copy in TCRdb shows in-frame clones only, minus some. The sample carries about 42,000 clones, roughly 90% recorded once. The TCR was taken from an adult with an advanced solid tumor such as melanoma, head and neck, liver or kidney cancer. This specimen was CD4+ or CD8+ T cells sorted from blood, taken in a trial of the OX40 agonist ivuxolimab. J is TRBJ2-1 and V is TRBV9; D call uncertain. Here the CDR3 DNA reads TGTGCCAGCAGCGTAGAAGGGTGGAATGAGCAGTTCTTC. It specifies CASSVEGWNEQFF. Filled out from reference TRBV9 and TRBJ2-1, the complete variable domain reads DSGVTQTPKHLITATGQRVTLRCSPRSGDLSVYWYQQSLDQGLQFLIQYYNGEERAKGNILERFSAQQFPDLHSELNLSSLELGDSALYFCASSVEGWNEQFFGPGTRLTVL.